Presented here are 18 T cell receptor beta chains from one specimen sequenced in a study of Graves' ophthalmopathy and Graves' hyperthyroidism. Amplification from RNA transcripts yielded the TCR beta CDR3 regions. The first round was an RT-PCR with HTBI primers, and the second round was a multiplex PCR. Using its own MiXCR run on the multiplex PCR reads, TCRdb lists one record per CDR3 protein. The sample has more than 550,000 distinct CDR3 sequences; about 40% are singletons. The sequencing input was peripheral blood. The receptors here all came from an adult man with Graves' ophthalmopathy.

This clonotype came up a few times. The chain joins TRBV20-1 to TRBJ1-1, with D uncertain. Per germline, CDR1 DFQATT and CDR2 SNEGSKA (reference sequence). The CDR3 covers 15 residues. V dropped 1 base and J dropped 0 bases, with 12 bases sitting between them. The CDR3 is CSARGQSGMNTEAFF. CDR3 bases: TGCAGTGCTAGAGGCCAATCAGGAATGAACACTGAAGCTTTCTTT.

There are many counts of this clonotype. The chain employs TRBV6-5 and TRBJ2-5, with TRBD2 identical over 10 bases. Trimming took 2 bases from V and 7 from J; bases not matched to a gene: 1. The CDR3 spans 13 residues. The germline gives CDR1 MNHEY, CDR2 SVGAGI. This chain's CDR3 is CASSYASGRTQYF. CDR3 in DNA: TGTGCCAGCAGTTACGCTAGCGGGAGGACCCAGTACTTC.

The chain combines TRBV2 with TRBJ2-7, with TRBD1 matching over 10 bases. J gave up 4 bases and V 5 bases, and 14 bases lay outside the gene matches. Germline lookup yields CDR1 SNHLY and CDR2 FYNNEI. CDR3 size: 17 residues. The CDR3 region is CASSSTYGQGGRYEQYF. The CDR3 DNA follows: TGTGCCAGCAGTTCAACCTATGGACAGGGGGGGCGTTACGAGCAGTACTTC.

The chain has TRBV2 and TRBJ1-1; D is uncertain. The germline V gene has CDR1 SNHLY and CDR2 FYNNEI. The CDR3 is 14 amino acids. V shed 2 bases and J shed 1 base, with 8 bases lying between them. This CDR3 reads CASSELPGNTEAFF. CDR3 sequence (DNA): TGTGCCAGCAGTGAACTACCCGGGAACACTGAAGCTTTCTTT.

This clonotype was detected ten times or more. The chain employs TRBV7-9 and TRBJ1-5, with D possibly being TRBD1 (6 bases). Germline V gives CDR1 SEHNR, CDR2 FQNEAQ (reference sequence). The CDR3 runs 15 residues. Trimming took 4 bases from V and 0 from J, leaving 10 bases between them. CDR3 amino acids: CASSSGQYSNQPQHF. The DNA for the CDR3 is TGTGCCAGCAGCTCTGGACAGTATAGCAATCAGCCCCAGCATTTT.

The J gene is TRBJ1-2, the V gene TRBV19, with a tentative D call TRBD1 (5 bases). Trimming took 5 bases from V and 4 from J, leaving 11 bases between them. CDR1 is LNHDA, CDR2 SQIVND, per germline (reference sequence). The CDR3 is made up of 13 amino acids. CDR3 in amino acids: CASSGGLVYGYTF. The CDR3 DNA follows: TGTGCCAGTAGTGGGGGACTCGTCTATGGCTACACCTTC.

This clonotype was counted only a few times. This chain uses TRBV5-1 with TRBJ1-6; 7 bases line up with TRBD1. The CDR3 is 16 amino acids. Trimming cost V 1 base and J 7 bases; bases outside gene matches: 8. Germline CDR1 SGHRS, CDR2 YFSETQ. CDR3 sequence (DNA): TGCGCCAGCAGCTTGATGTCAGGGGGACGCAATTCACCCCTCCACTTT. Amino acid sequence: CASSLMSGGRNSPLHF.

This clonotype was detected ten times or more. The chain employs TRBV11-2 and TRBJ1-1, with a tentative D call TRBD1 (5 bases). The V end lost 1 base, the J end lost 3 bases, and 12 bases lay between the germline ends. CDR1 and CDR2 from the germline V gene are SGHAT and FQNNGV. The CDR3 has 15 residues. The CDR3 DNA reads as TGTGCCAGCAGCTTAGTAGTGCGGGGGGACACTGAAGCTTTCTTT. The encoded protein is CASSLVVRGDTEAFF.

This clonotype was seen at least ten times. The V gene is TRBV7-9, the J gene TRBJ1-2, with a tentative D call TRBD1 (5 bases). Germline values: CDR1 SEHNR, CDR2 FQNEAQ (reference sequence). The CDR3 has 13 residues. V lost 5 bases and J 3 bases, leaving 10 bases between the germline ends. This CDR3 is CASSKQTDYGYTF. The DNA of the CDR3 is TGTGCCAGCAGCAAACAGACAGACTATGGCTACACCTTC. Supplemented by reference TRBV7-9 and TRBJ1-2, the full variable domain reads DTGVSQNPRHKITKRGQNVTFRCDPISEHNRLYWYRQTLGQGPEFLTYFQNEAQLEKSRLLSDRFSAERPKGSFSTLEIQRTEQGDSAMYLCASSKQTDYGYTFGSGTRLTVV.

This clonotype was seen only a few times. The genes are TRBV12-3 or TRBV12-4 and TRBJ2-5; 11 bases fit TRBD2. The CDR3 covers 16 residues. V shed 2 bases, J shed 2 bases, and the junction held 4 bases outside the gene matches. CDR3 residues: CASSLLAGGPQETQYF. CDR3 DNA sequence: TGTGCCAGCAGTTTACTAGCGGGGGGACCTCAAGAGACCCAGTACTTC.

The chain links TRBV29-1 to TRBJ2-7; 13 bases agree with TRBD2. Germline assignment: CDR1 SQVTM and CDR2 ANQGSEA. J gave up 6 bases and V 3 bases, and 14 bases lay outside the gene matches. The CDR3 runs 17 residues. The CDR3 DNA sequence: TGCAGCGTTGATGTTTCCGGGACTAGCGGGGTCCTCCCCGAGCAGTACTTC. Protein product: CSVDVSGTSGVLPEQYF.

The chain is built from TRBV7-3 and TRBJ2-7; D gene ambiguous. The length of the CDR3 is 15 residues. Germline V gene sequence: CDR1 SGHTA, CDR2 FQGTGA. V was cut by 5 bases and J by 0 bases, with 14 bases left in between. CDR3 region: CASSQGRSISYEQYF. In nucleotides, the CDR3 is TGTGCCAGCAGCCAAGGGCGCTCCATCTCCTACGAGCAGTACTTC. The whole variable domain, remainder taken from reference TRBV7-3 and TRBJ2-7, is GAGVSQTPSNKVTEKGKYVELRCDPISGHTALYWYRQSLGQGPEFLIYFQGTGAADDSGLPNDRFFAVRPEGSVSTLKIQRTERGDSAVYLCASSQGRSISYEQYFGPGTRLTVT.

The sample holds many counts of this clonotype. This chain joins TRBV10-1 and TRBJ2-2, with D possibly TRBD1 on 5 matching bases. Germline CDR1 reads WNHNN; CDR2 reads SYGVQD (reference sequence). The CDR3 contains 16 residues. V was cut by 2 bases and J by 1 base, with 11 bases left in between. Here the CDR3 reads CASSEARALNTGELFF. The CDR3 region has the DNA TGCGCCAGCAGTGAGGCCAGGGCCTTGAACACCGGGGAGCTGTTTTTT.

As regards this clonotype: The CDR3 ends on some other residue instead of the conserved phenylalanine or tryptophan, so this is likely a read error. V is TRBV10-3 and J is TRBJ1-6; possibly TRBD1 for D (6 bases). The V end lost 5 bases, the J end lost 5 bases, and 16 bases lay between the germline ends. This CDR3 is built from 16 residues. Germline V gives CDR1 ENHRY, CDR2 SYGVKD. CDR3 sequence (DNA): TGTGCCATCAGTACACCCCGGGACACCCATAATTCACCCCTCCACCTT. Its protein is CAISTPRDTHNSPLHL.

The sample holds a few counts of this clonotype. A much larger clone differs from this one at a single base, so this may be a read error. The chain is built from TRBV9 and TRBJ1-2; no definite D call. From germline, CDR1 is SGDLS and CDR2 YYNGEE. CDR3 length: 12 residues. V was cut by 3 bases and J by 2 bases, with 5 bases left in between. The CDR3, as DNA: TGTGCCAGCAGCGCCATGAACTATGGCTACACCTTC. Translated, it gives CASSAMNYGYTF.

This clonotype has at least ten counts. CDR3 residues: CASSRGSNSPLHF. CDR3 coding DNA: TGTGCCAGCAGCAGGGGGAGCAATTCACCCCTCCACTTT. The rearrangement joins TRBV6-1 to TRBJ1-6; 7 nucleotides align to TRBD1. This CDR3 is built from 13 residues. V lost 6 bases and J lost 7; bases outside the gene matches: 3. Germline V gene sequence: CDR1 MNHNS, CDR2 SASEGT.

The V and J genes are TRBV7-8 and TRBJ1-4, with D possibly TRBD1 on 5 matching bases. The CDR3 runs to 13 residues. Germline loops: CDR1 SGHVS, CDR2 FQNEAQ. With 5 bases removed from V and 4 bases from J, the gap between germline ends came to 8 bases. As DNA, the CDR3 is TGTGCCAGCAGCCCAGGGAGTAATGAAAAACTGTTTTTT. This translates into CASSPGSNEKLFF.

The sample holds a few counts of this clonotype. This chain connects TRBV6-1 to TRBJ1-3; no firm D call. This CDR3 is 17 amino acids long. The V gene lost 5 bases and the J gene lost 0 bases, with 17 bases spanning the gap. Germline CDR1 reads MNHNS; CDR2 reads SASEGT. Here the CDR3 DNA reads TGTGCCAGCAGTTCTCTTGGCAGGTCGTACTCTGGAAACACCATATATTTT. It specifies CASSSLGRSYSGNTIYF.